A selection of T cell receptor beta chains follows, all from one sample in a study of blood T cell repertoires in COVID-19. Data came from immunoSEQ multiplex PCR; TCRdb stores just in-frame clones and leaves some out. The sample gives 400,000 to 500,000 clones, more than 70% of which show up once; around 1.5% is in the top ten. The sequenced sample consisted of PBMCs or T cells enriched from blood (not recorded which). Source of these receptors: a woman between 18 and 30 years old who had been exposed to COVID-19. Each CDR3 is given with its conserved first and last residue. A D gene is named only where the DNA matches it firmly. Clone sizes are given selectively: once, few, many, or a class where the clone is expanded.

CDR3: CASSEDRLFQYF
DNA: TGTGCCAGCAGTGAGGACAGACTTTTTCAGTACTTC
V: TRBV6-1
D: NA
J: TRBJ2-5
size: NA

CDR3: CASSFPATGAYEQYF
DNA: TGTGCCAGCAGCTTTCCGGCGACAGGGGCCTACGAGCAGTACTTC
V: TRBV7-2
D: TRBD1
J: TRBJ2-7
size: NA

CDR3: CASSDGANYEQYF
DNA: TGTGCCAGCAGTGACGGGGCAAACTACGAGCAGTACTTC
V: TRBV6-4
D: NA
J: TRBJ2-7
size: NA

CDR3: CASSDPVTGLKDGYTF
DNA: TGCGCCAGCAGTGACCCCGTAACAGGGTTAAAGGATGGCTACACCTTC
V: TRBV4-1
D: NA
J: TRBJ1-2
size: NA

CDR3: CASSPPAAGLKSYNEQFF
DNA: TGTGCCAGCTCACCACCGGCCGCGGGATTAAAATCCTACAATGAGCAGTTCTTC
V: TRBV18
D: NA
J: TRBJ2-1
size: NA

CDR3: CASADRGYEQYF
DNA: TGTGCCAGCGCTGACAGGGGTTATGAGCAGTACTTC
V: TRBV13
D: TRBD1
J: TRBJ2-7
size: NA

CDR3: CTTSRQGGETQYF
DNA: TGTACCACCAGCAGACAGGGGGGTGAGACCCAGTACTTC
V: TRBV24-1
D: TRBD1
J: TRBJ2-5
size: NA

CDR3: CASSPEAGDHEQYF
DNA: TGTGCCAGCAGCCCAGAAGCAGGGGACCACGAGCAGTACTTC
V: TRBV7-8
D: NA
J: TRBJ2-7
size: NA

CDR3: CASSLGGGDNSPLHF
DNA: TGTGCCAGCAGCTTAGGTGGCGGAGATAATTCACCCCTCCACTTT
V: TRBV7-6
D: NA
J: TRBJ1-6
size: NA

CDR3: CASSLSVTDTQYF
DNA: TGTGCCAGCAGCTTGAGCGTGACAGATACGCAGTATTTT
V: TRBV5-4
D: NA
J: TRBJ2-3
size: NA

CDR3: CASSFTGTETYEQYF
DNA: TGTGCCAGCAGCTTCACCGGGACAGAGACCTACGAGCAGTACTTC
V: TRBV7-8
D: TRBD1
J: TRBJ2-7
size: few

CDR3: CASSSYGQGANEQFF
DNA: TGTGCCAGCAGTTCCTACGGACAGGGGGCCAATGAGCAGTTCTTC
V: TRBV7-9
D: TRBD1
J: TRBJ2-1
size: NA

CDR3: CASSPGQGLNTGELFF
DNA: TGTGCCAGCAGCCCCGGACAGGGGCTGAACACCGGGGAGCTGTTTTTT
V: TRBV3-1/TRBV3-2
D: TRBD1
J: TRBJ2-2
size: NA

CDR3: CASSQNGGLGYTF
DNA: TGTGCCAGCAGCCAAAACGGCGGGCTTGGCTACACCTTC
V: TRBV5-5
D: NA
J: TRBJ1-2
size: NA

CDR3: CASTAGLPEYEQYF
DNA: TGTGCCAGCACCGCGGGACTTCCGGAGTACGAGCAGTACTTC
V: TRBV28
D: NA
J: TRBJ2-7
size: few

CDR3: CASSQGGGRAVTEAFF
DNA: TGTGCCAGCAGCCAAGGCGGGGGAAGGGCAGTCACTGAAGCTTTCTTT
V: TRBV3-1/TRBV3-2
D: NA
J: TRBJ1-1
size: NA

CDR3: CASSLALVGHEQYF
DNA: TGTGCCAGCAGCTTGGCACTAGTAGGGCACGAGCAGTACTTC
V: TRBV7-2
D: NA
J: TRBJ2-7
size: NA

CDR3: CATSTTSGIDEQFF
DNA: TGTGCCACCAGCACGACTAGCGGGATTGATGAGCAGTTCTTC
V: TRBV15
D: TRBD2
J: TRBJ2-1
size: once

CDR3: CASSSTGTGIGKLFF
DNA: TGTGCCAGCAGCTCAACCGGGACAGGGATAGGAAAACTGTTTTTT
V: TRBV9
D: TRBD1
J: TRBJ1-4
size: NA

CDR3: CASSYRRRGPTEAFF
DNA: TGTGCCAGCAGTTACCGGCGGAGGGGCCCCACTGAAGCTTTCTTT
V: TRBV6-5
D: NA
J: TRBJ1-1
size: NA

CDR3: CASTIGGAPYNEQFF
DNA: TGTGCCAGTACCATAGGGGGTGCCCCCTACAATGAGCAGTTCTTC
V: TRBV19
D: NA
J: TRBJ2-1
size: NA

CDR3: CATSGTPDGNTEAFF
DNA: TGTGCCACCTCCGGGACACCGGACGGGAACACTGAAGCTTTCTTT
V: TRBV5-4
D: NA
J: TRBJ1-1
size: NA

CDR3: CASTGTPSSNSPLHF
DNA: TGTGCCAGCACCGGAACCCCGAGTAGCAATTCACCCCTCCACTTT
V: TRBV2
D: NA
J: TRBJ1-6
size: NA

CDR3: CASSPSQVASGNQPQHF
DNA: TGTGCCAGCTCACCAAGCCAGGTGGCCTCGGGCAATCAGCCCCAGCATTTT
V: TRBV18
D: NA
J: TRBJ1-5
size: once

CDR3: CASSLGNRLASYNEQFF
DNA: TGTGCCAGCAGTTTGGGGAACCGACTAGCCTCCTACAATGAGCAGTTCTTC
V: TRBV28
D: TRBD2
J: TRBJ2-1
size: NA

CDR3: CASTRRDRGNTEAFF
DNA: TGTGCCAGCACCCGAAGGGACAGAGGGAACACTGAAGCTTTCTTT
V: TRBV6-5
D: TRBD1
J: TRBJ1-1
size: few

CDR3: CASSRQGYEQYF
DNA: TGTGCCAGCAGCCGACAGGGGTACGAGCAGTACTTC
V: TRBV14
D: TRBD1
J: TRBJ2-7
size: once

CDR3: CASSVGQGNNSPLHF
DNA: TGTGCCAGCAGCGTAGGACAGGGTAACAATTCACCCCTCCACTTT
V: TRBV9
D: TRBD1
J: TRBJ1-6
size: NA

CDR3: CASAEREETQYF
DNA: TGTGCCAGCGCCGAGCGGGAAGAGACCCAGTACTTC
V: TRBV27
D: NA
J: TRBJ2-5
size: NA

CDR3: CATGLAGGVTGELFF
DNA: TGTGCCACCGGACTAGCGGGAGGGGTAACCGGGGAGCTGTTTTTT
V: TRBV28
D: TRBD2
J: TRBJ2-2
size: NA

CDR3: CASSRRDNANEQFF
DNA: TGTGCCAGCAGTCGCCGGGACAATGCCAATGAGCAGTTCTTC
V: TRBV27
D: NA
J: TRBJ2-1
size: once

CDR3: CASSRRQNNSPLHF
DNA: TGTGCCAGCAGCAGACGACAAAATAATTCACCCCTCCACTTT
V: TRBV28
D: NA
J: TRBJ1-6
size: NA

CDR3: CASSSTITGAWNTEAFF
DNA: TGTGCCAGCAGCTCCACAATTACAGGAGCCTGGAACACTGAAGCTTTCTTT
V: TRBV5-6
D: NA
J: TRBJ1-1
size: NA

CDR3: CASSRTAPGNTIYF
DNA: TGTGCCAGCAGCCGGACTGCACCGGGAAACACCATATATTTT
V: TRBV11-1
D: NA
J: TRBJ1-3
size: NA

CDR3: CASSPGSVNEQFF
DNA: TGTGCCAGCTCCCCCGGGTCAGTCAATGAGCAGTTCTTC
V: TRBV18
D: NA
J: TRBJ2-1
size: NA

CDR3: CASSLPSGDGRTDTQYF
DNA: TGCGCCAGCAGCTTGCCTAGCGGGGATGGGCGCACAGATACGCAGTATTTT
V: TRBV5-1
D: TRBD2
J: TRBJ2-3
size: NA

CDR3: CSGGPGTDTQYF
DNA: TGCAGCGGCGGCCCGGGCACAGATACGCAGTATTTT
V: TRBV29-1
D: NA
J: TRBJ2-3
size: NA

CDR3: CSVSPGGANTEAFF
DNA: TGCAGCGTTTCCCCAGGGGGCGCGAACACTGAAGCTTTCTTT
V: TRBV29-1
D: TRBD1
J: TRBJ1-1
size: NA

CDR3: CASRERSSYEQYF
DNA: TGCGCCAGCAGGGAGCGGAGCTCCTACGAGCAGTACTTC
V: TRBV10-2
D: NA
J: TRBJ2-7
size: NA

CDR3: CSVAPGQGNTSGGQNSYEQYF
DNA: TGCAGCGTTGCACCGGGACAGGGAAACACTAGCGGGGGCCAGAACTCCTACGAGCAGTACTTC
V: TRBV29-1
D: TRBD2
J: TRBJ2-7
size: NA

CDR3: CASSLSSGRPRNEQFF
DNA: TGTGCCAGCAGTTTATCTAGCGGGAGGCCGAGGAATGAGCAGTTCTTC
V: TRBV28
D: TRBD2
J: TRBJ2-1
size: NA

CDR3: CASRLAGANTGELFF
DNA: TGTGCCAGCAGGTTGGCGGGGGCGAACACCGGGGAGCTGTTTTTT
V: TRBV11-2
D: TRBD2
J: TRBJ2-2
size: NA

CDR3: CASSLVRSAGELFF
DNA: TGTGCCAGCAGCTTAGTAAGGAGTGCCGGGGAGCTGTTTTTT
V: TRBV11-2
D: NA
J: TRBJ2-2
size: NA

CDR3: CATSDAQGNTEAFF
DNA: TGTGCCACCAGTGATGCGCAGGGGAACACTGAAGCTTTCTTT
V: TRBV24-1
D: NA
J: TRBJ1-1
size: NA

CDR3: CASSASGGFPSTDTQYF
DNA: TGTGCCAGCAGTGCTAGCGGGGGGTTCCCTAGCACAGATACGCAGTATTTT
V: TRBV6-1
D: TRBD2
J: TRBJ2-3
size: NA

CDR3: CASSPAPDRGTEAFF
DNA: TGCGCCAGCAGCCCGGCACCGGACAGGGGCACTGAAGCTTTCTTT
V: TRBV5-1
D: TRBD1
J: TRBJ1-1
size: NA

CDR3: CASSYGGREETQYF
DNA: TGTGCCAGCAGTTACGGGGGCAGAGAAGAGACCCAGTACTTC
V: TRBV6-5
D: NA
J: TRBJ2-5
size: once

CDR3: CASLDSNYGYTF
DNA: TGTGCCAGCCTTGACAGTAACTATGGCTACACCTTC
V: TRBV12-3/TRBV12-4
D: NA
J: TRBJ1-2
size: NA

CDR3: CASSPRGWTSGNTIYF
DNA: TGTGCCAGCAGCCCCCGGGGATGGACTTCTGGAAACACCATATATTTT
V: TRBV7-6
D: NA
J: TRBJ1-3
size: NA

CDR3: CASSFPSSGPYNEQFF
DNA: TGTGCCAGCAGTTTCCCTTCGAGCGGGCCCTACAATGAGCAGTTCTTC
V: TRBV28
D: NA
J: TRBJ2-1
size: NA

CDR3: CASGEVGHANIQYF
DNA: TGTGCCAGCGGGGAGGTCGGCCACGCGAACATTCAGTACTTC
V: TRBV27
D: NA
J: TRBJ2-4
size: NA

CDR3: CASRERGGRNSPLHF
DNA: TGTGCCAGCAGGGAGCGGGGGGGACGTAATTCACCCCTCCACTTT
V: TRBV7-2
D: NA
J: TRBJ1-6
size: NA

CDR3: CASSYDRDQPQHF
DNA: TGCGCCAGCAGCTACGACAGGGATCAGCCCCAGCATTTT
V: TRBV5-1
D: TRBD1
J: TRBJ1-5
size: NA